Detailed here is one T cell receptor (beta chain). MiXCR, applied by TCRdb to the 5' RACE reads, yields one record per CDR3 protein. Among about 350,000 distinct CDR3 sequences listed, 20% to 25% were seen once. These data are taken from a study of T-cell memory formation after mild COVID-19. The sample consisted of PBMCs or a T cell subset sorted from them (not recorded which). This clonotype originated in a man younger than 35 who had mild COVID-19 (a few samples of this study predate the infection). Cell type and time point are not known.

The CDR3: CASAAWTGELFF. CDR3 sequence (DNA): TGTGCCAGCGCCGCGTGGACCGGGGAGCTGTTTTTT. This chain connects TRBV11-2 to TRBJ2-2; D gene ambiguous. Between the trimmed V and J ends, which lost 8 bases and 5 bases, there was a span of 9 bases. The germline CDR1 and CDR2 sequences are SGHAT and FQNNGV. This CDR3 is built from 12 residues.